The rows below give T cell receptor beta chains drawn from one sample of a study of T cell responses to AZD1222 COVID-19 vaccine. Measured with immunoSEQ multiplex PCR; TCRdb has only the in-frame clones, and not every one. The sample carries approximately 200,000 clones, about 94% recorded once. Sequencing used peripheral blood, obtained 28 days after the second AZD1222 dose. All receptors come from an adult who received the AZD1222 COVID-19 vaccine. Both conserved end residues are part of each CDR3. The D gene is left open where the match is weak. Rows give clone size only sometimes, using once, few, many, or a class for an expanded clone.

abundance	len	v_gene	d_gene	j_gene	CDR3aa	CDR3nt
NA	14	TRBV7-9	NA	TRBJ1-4	CASSHAGWGEKLFF	TGTGCCAGCAGCCACGCGGGCTGGGGAGAAAAACTGTTTTTT
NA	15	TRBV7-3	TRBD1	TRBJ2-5	CASSSKDRGYETQYF	TGTGCCAGCAGCTCCAAGGACAGGGGTTACGAGACCCAGTACTTC
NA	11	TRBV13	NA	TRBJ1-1	CASSFYPEAFF	TGTGCCAGCAGCTTTTATCCTGAAGCTTTCTTT
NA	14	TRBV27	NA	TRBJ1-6	CATSAGPYNSPLHF	TGTGCCACCTCCGCGGGACCCTATAATTCACCCCTCCACTTT
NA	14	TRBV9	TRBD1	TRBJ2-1	CASNPGTDYNEQFF	TGTGCCAGCAACCCCGGGACAGACTACAATGAGCAGTTCTTC
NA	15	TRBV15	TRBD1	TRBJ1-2	CATSRDSGQDYGYTF	TGTGCCACCAGCAGGGACTCCGGACAGGACTATGGCTACACCTTC
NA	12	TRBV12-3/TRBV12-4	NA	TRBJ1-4	CASSFGNEKLFF	TGTGCCAGCAGTTTTGGAAATGAAAAACTGTTTTTT
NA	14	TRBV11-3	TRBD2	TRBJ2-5	CASSSGGALKTQYF	TGTGCCAGCAGCTCCGGGGGGGCCCTGAAGACCCAGTACTTC
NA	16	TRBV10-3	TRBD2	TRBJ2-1	CAISEGLAGLGGEQFF	TGTGCCATCAGTGAAGGACTAGCGGGGTTGGGTGGTGAGCAGTTCTTC
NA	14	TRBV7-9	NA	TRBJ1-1	CASRIGTANTEAFF	TGTGCCAGCAGAATCGGGACGGCGAACACTGAAGCTTTCTTT
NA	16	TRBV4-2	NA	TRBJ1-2	CASSQAAGKGGYGYTF	TGTGCCAGCAGCCAAGCGGCCGGGAAAGGGGGCTATGGCTACACCTTC
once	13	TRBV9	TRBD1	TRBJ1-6	CASSADRNSPLHF	TGTGCCAGCAGCGCGGACAGGAATTCACCCCTCCACTTT
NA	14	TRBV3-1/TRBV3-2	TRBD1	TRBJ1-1	CASRDRGIDTEAFF	TGTGCCAGCCGGGACAGGGGTATTGACACTGAAGCTTTCTTT
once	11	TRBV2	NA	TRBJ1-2	CASNTFRGYTF	TGTGCCAGCAATACCTTCAGGGGCTACACCTTC
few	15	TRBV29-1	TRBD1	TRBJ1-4	CSVDTGQGRGEKLFF	TGCAGCGTTGACACCGGACAGGGGAGAGGGGAAAAACTGTTTTTT
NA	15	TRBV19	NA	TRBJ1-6	CASSIVPVDDSPLHF	TGTGCCAGTAGTATAGTGCCGGTTGATGATTCACCCCTCCACTTT
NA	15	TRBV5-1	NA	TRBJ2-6	CASKLQWSGANVLTF	TGCGCCAGCAAGCTTCAGTGGTCTGGGGCCAACGTCCTGACTTTC
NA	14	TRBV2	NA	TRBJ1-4	CASSAQGANEKLFF	TGTGCCAGCAGTGCCCAGGGAGCTAATGAAAAACTGTTTTTT